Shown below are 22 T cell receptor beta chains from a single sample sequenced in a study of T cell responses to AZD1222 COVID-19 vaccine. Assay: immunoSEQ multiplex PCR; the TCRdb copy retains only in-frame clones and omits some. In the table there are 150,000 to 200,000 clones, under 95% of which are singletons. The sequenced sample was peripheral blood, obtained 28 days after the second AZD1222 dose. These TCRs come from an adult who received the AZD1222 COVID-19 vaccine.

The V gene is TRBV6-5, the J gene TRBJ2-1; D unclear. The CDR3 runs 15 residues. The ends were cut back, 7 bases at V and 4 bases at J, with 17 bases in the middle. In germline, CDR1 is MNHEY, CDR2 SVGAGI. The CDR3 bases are TGTGCCAGCACTCCCCTCATTCGGGCTTACAATGAGCAGTTCTTC. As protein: CASTPLIRAYNEQFF.

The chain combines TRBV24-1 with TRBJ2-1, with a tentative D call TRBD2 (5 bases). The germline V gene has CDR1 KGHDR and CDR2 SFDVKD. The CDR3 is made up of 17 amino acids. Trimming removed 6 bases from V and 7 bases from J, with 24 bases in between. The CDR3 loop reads CATSRPPGGTRPNEQFF. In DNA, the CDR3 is TGTGCCACCAGTCGGCCTCCCGGAGGCACCCGACCTAATGAGCAGTTCTTC.

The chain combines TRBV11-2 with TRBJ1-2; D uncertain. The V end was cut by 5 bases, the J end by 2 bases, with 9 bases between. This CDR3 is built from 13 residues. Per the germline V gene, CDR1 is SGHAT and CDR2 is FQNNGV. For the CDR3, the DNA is TGTGCCAGCAGCCCGGCGCGGAACTATGGCTACACCTTC. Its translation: CASSPARNYGYTF. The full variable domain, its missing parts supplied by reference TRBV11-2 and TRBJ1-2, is EAGVAQSPRYKIIEKRQSVAFWCNPISGHATLYWYQQILGQGPKLLIQFQNNGVVDDSQLPKDRFSAERLKGVDSTLKIQPAKLEDSAVYLCASSPARNYGYTFGSGTRLTVV.

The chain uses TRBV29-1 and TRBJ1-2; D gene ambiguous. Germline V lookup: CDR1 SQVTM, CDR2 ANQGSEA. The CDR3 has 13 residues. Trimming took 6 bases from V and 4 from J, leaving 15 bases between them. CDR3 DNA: TGCAGCGTAGACCGACGGGAGGCCTATGGCTACACCTTC. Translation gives CSVDRREAYGYTF.

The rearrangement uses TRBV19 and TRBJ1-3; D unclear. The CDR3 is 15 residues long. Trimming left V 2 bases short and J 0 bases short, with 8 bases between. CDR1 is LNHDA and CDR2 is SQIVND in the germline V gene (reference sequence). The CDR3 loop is CASSISRFSGNTIYF. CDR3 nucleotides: TGTGCCAGTAGTATATCGCGGTTCTCTGGAAACACCATATATTTT. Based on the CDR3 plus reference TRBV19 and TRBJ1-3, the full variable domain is DGGITQSPKYLFRKEGQNVTLSCEQNLNHDAMYWYRQDPGQGLRLIYYSQIVNDFQKGDIAEGYSVSREKKESFPLTVTSAQKNPTAFYLCASSISRFSGNTIYFGEGSWLTVV.

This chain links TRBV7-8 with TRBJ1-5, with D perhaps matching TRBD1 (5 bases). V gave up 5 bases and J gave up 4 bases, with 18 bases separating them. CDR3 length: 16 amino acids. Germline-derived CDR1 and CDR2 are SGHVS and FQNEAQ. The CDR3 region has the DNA TGTGCCAGCAGCCAGACGGGGGGGGTAGGAAATCAGCCCCAGCATTTT. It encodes CASSQTGGVGNQPQHF.

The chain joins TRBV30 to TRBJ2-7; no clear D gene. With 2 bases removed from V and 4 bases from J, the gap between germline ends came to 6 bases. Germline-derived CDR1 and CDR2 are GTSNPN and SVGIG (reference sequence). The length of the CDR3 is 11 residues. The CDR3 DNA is TGTGCCTGGAGTAGGAATTACGAGCAGTACTTC. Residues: CAWSRNYEQYF. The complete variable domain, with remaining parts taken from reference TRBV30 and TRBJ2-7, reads SQTIHQWPATLVQPVGSPLSLECTVEGTSNPNLYWYRQAAGRGLQLLFYSVGIGQISSEVPQNLSASRPQDRQFILSSKKLLLSDSGFYLCAWSRNYEQYFGPGTRLTVT.

The CDR3 coding sequence is TGTGCCAGCTCACCCGGGACTAGCGATACGCAGTATTTT. Translated, it gives CASSPGTSDTQYF. The chain couples TRBV18 to TRBJ2-3; 9 bases line up with TRBD2. V gave up 3 bases and J gave up 6 bases; unmatched junction bases: 1. There are 13 residues in the CDR3. Germline assignment: CDR1 KGHSH and CDR2 LQKENI. The full variable domain, with the rest looked up from reference TRBV18 and TRBJ2-3, is NAGVMQNPRHLVRRRGQEARLRCSPMKGHSHVYWYRQLPEEGLKFMVYLQKENIIDESGMPKERFSAEFPKEGPSILRIQQVVRGDSAAYFCASSPGTSDTQYFGPGTRLTVL.

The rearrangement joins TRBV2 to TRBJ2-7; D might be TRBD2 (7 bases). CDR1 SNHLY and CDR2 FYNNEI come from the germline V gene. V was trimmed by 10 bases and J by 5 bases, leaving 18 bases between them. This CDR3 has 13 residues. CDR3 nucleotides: TGTGCCAACCAAGGTGGGGGGGCCAACGAGCAGTACTTC. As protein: CANQGGGANEQYF.

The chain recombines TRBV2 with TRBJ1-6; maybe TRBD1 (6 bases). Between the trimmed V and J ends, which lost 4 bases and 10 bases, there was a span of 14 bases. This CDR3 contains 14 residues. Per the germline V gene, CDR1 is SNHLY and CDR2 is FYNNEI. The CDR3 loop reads CASSGLGAPSPLHF. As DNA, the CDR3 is TGTGCCAGCAGTGGGCTGGGGGCACCCTCACCCCTCCACTTT. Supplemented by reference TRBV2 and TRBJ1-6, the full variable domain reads EPEVTQTPSHQVTQMGQEVILRCVPISNHLYFYWYRQILGQKVEFLVSFYNNEISEKSEIFDDQFSVERPDGSNFTLKIRSTKLEDSAMYFCASSGLGAPSPLHFGNGTRLTVT.

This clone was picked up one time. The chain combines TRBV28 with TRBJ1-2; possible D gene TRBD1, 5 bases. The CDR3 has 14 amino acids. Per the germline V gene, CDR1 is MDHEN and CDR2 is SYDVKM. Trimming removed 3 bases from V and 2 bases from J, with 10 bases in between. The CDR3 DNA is TGTGCCAGCAGTTTCGGGGCAGCGAACTATGGCTACACCTTC. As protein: CASSFGAANYGYTF.

CDR3: CASSVTGGANYGYTF. The DNA of the CDR3 is TGTGCCAGCAGTGTTACAGGGGGTGCTAACTATGGCTACACCTTC. The J gene is TRBJ1-2, the V gene TRBV27, with 8 bases identical to TRBD1. V lost 5 bases to trimming and J lost 0 bases; unmatched junction nucleotides: 5. Germline CDR1 is MNHEY and CDR2 is SMNVEV (reference sequence). The length of the CDR3 is 15 residues.

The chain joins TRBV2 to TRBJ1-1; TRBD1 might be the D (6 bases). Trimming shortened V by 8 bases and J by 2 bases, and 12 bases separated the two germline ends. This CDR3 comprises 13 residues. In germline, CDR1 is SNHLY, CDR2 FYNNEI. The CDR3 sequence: CASQNRVNTEAFF. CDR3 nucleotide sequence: TGTGCCAGCCAGAACAGGGTAAACACTGAAGCTTTCTTT.

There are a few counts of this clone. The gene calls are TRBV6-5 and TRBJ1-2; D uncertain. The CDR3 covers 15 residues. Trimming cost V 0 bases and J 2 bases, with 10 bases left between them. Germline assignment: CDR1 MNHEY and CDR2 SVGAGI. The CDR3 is CASSYSLAGNYGYTF. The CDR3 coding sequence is TGTGCCAGCAGTTACTCGTTGGCCGGAAACTATGGCTACACCTTC.

CDR3 nucleotides: TGTGCCAGCAGCGTAGGGGTGTCCTACGCCGTCAGCAATGAAAAACTGTTTTTT. It specifies CASSVGVSYAVSNEKLFF. The chain uses TRBV9 and TRBJ1-4; unclear D gene. Germline V gene sequence: CDR1 SGDLS, CDR2 YYNGEE. The CDR3 runs 18 residues. Between the trimmed V and J ends, which lost 0 bases and 5 bases, there was a span of 20 bases.

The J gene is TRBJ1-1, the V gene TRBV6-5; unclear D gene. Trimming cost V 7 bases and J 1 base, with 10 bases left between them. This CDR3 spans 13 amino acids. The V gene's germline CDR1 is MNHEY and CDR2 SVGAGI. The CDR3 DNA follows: TGTGCCAGCATGGAGACCCGGAACACTGAAGCTTTCTTT. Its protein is CASMETRNTEAFF.

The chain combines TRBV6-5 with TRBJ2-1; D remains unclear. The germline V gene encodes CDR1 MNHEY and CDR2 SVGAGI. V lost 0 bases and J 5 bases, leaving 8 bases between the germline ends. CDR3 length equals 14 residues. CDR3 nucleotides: TGTGCCAGCAGTTACTCGAACAGAGACAATGAGCAGTTCTTC. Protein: CASSYSNRDNEQFF.

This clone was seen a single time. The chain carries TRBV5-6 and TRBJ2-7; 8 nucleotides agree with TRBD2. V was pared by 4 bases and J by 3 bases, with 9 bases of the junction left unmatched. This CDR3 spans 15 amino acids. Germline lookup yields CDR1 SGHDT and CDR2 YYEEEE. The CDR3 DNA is TGTGCCAGCAGCCCGGCGGGGGGCGGGAACTACGAGCAGTACTTC. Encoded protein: CASSPAGGGNYEQYF.

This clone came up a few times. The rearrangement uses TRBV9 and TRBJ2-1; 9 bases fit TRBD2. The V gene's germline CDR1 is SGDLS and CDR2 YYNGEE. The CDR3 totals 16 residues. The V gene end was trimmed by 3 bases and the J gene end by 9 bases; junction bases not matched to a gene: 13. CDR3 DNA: TGTGCCAGCAGCGCCCCACGAGGTAGCGGGGGAACTGAGCAGTTCTTC. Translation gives CASSAPRGSGGTEQFF.

In DNA, the CDR3 is TGTGCCAGCAGCCGTGAGGGGGCAGGTGGCTACACCTTC. Translated, it gives CASSREGAGGYTF. This chain links TRBV7-9 with TRBJ1-2, with TRBD1 matching over 7 bases. CDR1 is SEHNR and CDR2 is FQNEAQ in the germline V gene (reference sequence). V shed 5 bases, J shed 7 bases, and the junction held 7 bases outside the gene matches. The CDR3 spans 13 residues.

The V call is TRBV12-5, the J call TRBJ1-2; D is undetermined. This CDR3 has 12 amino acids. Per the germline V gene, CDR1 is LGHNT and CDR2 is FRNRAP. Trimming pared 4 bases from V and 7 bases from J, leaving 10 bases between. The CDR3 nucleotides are TGTGCTAGTGGTTCCCACTCTATTGGCTACACCTTC. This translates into CASGSHSIGYTF. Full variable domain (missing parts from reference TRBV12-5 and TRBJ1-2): DARVTQTPRHKVTEMGQEVTMRCQPILGHNTVFWYRQTMMQGLELLAYFRNRAPLDDSGMPKDRFSAEMPDATLATLKIQPSEPRDSAVYFCASGSHSIGYTFGSGTRLTVV.

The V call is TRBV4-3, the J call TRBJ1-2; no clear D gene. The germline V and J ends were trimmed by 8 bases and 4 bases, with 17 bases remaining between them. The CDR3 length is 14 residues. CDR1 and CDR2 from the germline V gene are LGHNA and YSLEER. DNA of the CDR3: TGCGCCAGCTCCCCGGAACAGAACATCTATGGCTACACCTTC. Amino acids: CASSPEQNIYGYTF.